Sequencing of this T cell receptor (beta chain) was carried out in a study of CD8 T cell repertoires and HIV-1 epitope variants. About the study: T cells were stimulated with Twenty-five Gag and Nef peptides separately.

Profiled with immunoSEQ multiplex PCR; TCRdb holds only in-frame clones, not every one. Among roughly 5,800 clones listed, roughly two thirds were seen once. Germline CDR1 reads MDHEN; CDR2 reads SYDVKM. The CDR3 spans 16 residues. V was pared by 1 base and J by 4 bases, with 13 bases between. This clone was seen a single time. Its antigen is still unknown. The V and J genes are TRBV28 and TRBJ2-2; D gene unclear. The sequencing input was cultured CD8+ T cells derived from PBMCs. The source of this sequence is a male donor with HIV. CDR3 sequence reads: CASSLSPLKGTGELFF. CDR3 sequence (DNA): TGTGCCAGCAGTTTATCCCCTTTAAAGGGCACCGGGGAGCTGTTTTTT.